A single sample is the source of the 14 T cell receptor beta chains below, sequenced in a study of shared clonotypes between healthy human individuals. Terminally differentiated effector memory CD45RA+ cells were excluded from the naive CD8 cells, which were CD45RO-negative and positively selected for CCR7. TCRdb's table, derived via immunoSEQ multiplex PCR, lists solely in-frame clones and lacks some. This sample has 650,000 to 800,000 clones; 92% occur once, and the top ten carry approximately 24%. Sequencing input: naive CD8+ T cells sorted from blood. These receptors all come from a man younger than 40 in good health.

This chain connects TRBV2 to TRBJ1-3, with a weak D call TRBD1 (6 bases). Germline V CDR1 and CDR2: SNHLY, FYNNEI. This CDR3 comprises 17 residues. Between the trimmed V and J ends, which lost 5 bases and 0 bases, there was a span of 17 bases. CDR3: CASSFNPQGSSGNTIYF. The CDR3 DNA sequence: TGTGCCAGCAGTTTTAATCCACAGGGATCCTCTGGAAACACCATATATTTT.

J is TRBJ2-1 and V is TRBV19; D possibly corresponds to TRBD2 (6 bases). Trimming pared 8 bases from V and 4 bases from J, leaving 18 bases between. The CDR3 loop spans 15 amino acids. Germline V gene lookup returns CDR1 LNHDA and CDR2 SQIVND (reference sequence). CDR3 sequence reads: CASQLGGASYNEQFF. The CDR3 DNA is TGTGCCAGTCAACTGGGAGGCGCAAGTTACAATGAGCAGTTCTTC. Complete variable domain (other parts from reference TRBV19 and TRBJ2-1): DGGITQSPKYLFRKEGQNVTLSCEQNLNHDAMYWYRQDPGQGLRLIYYSQIVNDFQKGDIAEGYSVSREKKESFPLTVTSAQKNPTAFYLCASQLGGASYNEQFFGPGTRLTVL.

The genes are TRBV27 and TRBJ2-3, with D tentatively TRBD1 (7 bases). CDR1 MNHEY and CDR2 SMNVEV come from the germline V gene (reference sequence). V lost 7 bases and J 6 bases, leaving 14 bases between the germline ends. The CDR3 is 13 residues long. The chain's CDR3 is CASTPGGSDTQYF. DNA for the CDR3: TGTGCCAGCACCCCAGGGGGGTCGGATACGCAGTATTTT.

The table lists this clone with a count of one. V and J are TRBV28 and TRBJ2-1; TRBD1 matches at 10 bases. In germline, CDR1 is MDHEN, CDR2 SYDVKM. This CDR3 region has 14 residues. With V trimmed by 5 bases and J by 7 bases, 5 bases remained unmatched. CDR3 sequence (DNA): TGTGCCAGCAGTAACCGGGACAGGGGTAATGAGCAGTTCTTC. Residues: CASSNRDRGNEQFF.

V is TRBV28 and J is TRBJ2-5; TRBD2 agrees at 7 bases. The CDR3 sequence is 14 residues long. The trim removed 3 bases at V and 2 bases at J, leaving 3 bases unmatched. In germline, CDR1 is MDHEN, CDR2 SYDVKM. The CDR3 nucleotides read TGTGCCAGCAGTTTTCGACTAGCTCAAGAGACCCAGTACTTC. Translation gives CASSFRLAQETQYF.

The V and J genes are TRBV6-1 and TRBJ2-7, with D perhaps TRBD1 or TRBD2 (5 bases each). V lost 0 bases and J lost 4, with 10 bases in between. This CDR3 has 14 residues. Germline values: CDR1 MNHNS, CDR2 SASEGT. The CDR3 coding sequence is TGTGCCAGCAGTGAAGCAGGGGAGCTATACGAGCAGTACTTC. Its translation: CASSEAGELYEQYF.

The chain carries TRBV30 and TRBJ2-2, with 8 bases aligning to TRBD1. The CDR3 has 17 residues. Germline V lookup: CDR1 GTSNPN, CDR2 SVGIG (reference sequence). Unmatched junction bases numbered 14, after V lost 7 bases and J lost 1 base. The CDR3 coding sequence is TGTGCCTTTGGCAGCCCCACGGGGACAGGGAACACCGGGGAGCTGTTTTTT. It yields the protein CAFGSPTGTGNTGELFF.

The chain carries TRBV23-1 and TRBJ2-1, with TRBD2 matching over 9 bases. TRBV23-1 is placed among ORFs of uncertain function. There are 17 residues in the CDR3. V lost 8 bases and J lost 5; bases outside the gene matches: 16. CDR3 in DNA: TGCGCCAGCGGAATTAGGCGGGAGGGCGTCATACACAATGAGCAGTTCTTC. It yields the protein CASGIRREGVIHNEQFF.

V and J are TRBV29-1 and TRBJ2-7; TRBD2 is a possible D gene (5 bases). Germline-derived CDR1 and CDR2 are SQVTM and ANQGSEA. The CDR3 runs to 15 residues. V lost 0 bases and J 2 bases, leaving 14 bases between the germline ends. CDR3 DNA: TGCAGCGTTGAAGATCGGGGAAACCCTACCTACGAGCAGTACTTC. Its translation: CSVEDRGNPTYEQYF.

The chain recombines TRBV4-1 with TRBJ2-7; 7 bases agree with TRBD2. CDR1 is MGHRA, CDR2 YSYEKL, per germline. CDR3 length equals 14 residues. V shed 4 bases and J 8 bases; nucleotides not matched to a gene: 11. The CDR3 DNA sequence: TGCGCCAGCAGCCTGGATTGGGGGGGAGGCAAGCAGTACTTC. Its protein is CASSLDWGGGKQYF.

This clone was recorded only once. The genes are TRBV7-9 and TRBJ2-3; the match to TRBD1 covers 8 bases. The length of the CDR3 is 19 residues. Germline V gene sequence: CDR1 SEHNR, CDR2 FQNEAQ (reference sequence). V was pared by 3 bases and J by 2 bases, with 16 bases of the junction left unmatched. CDR3 sequence: CASSLGDRTFNGVTDTQYF. The CDR3 DNA follows: TGTGCCAGCAGCTTGGGGGACAGGACATTTAATGGGGTCACAGATACGCAGTATTTT.

A remark on this clone: The sample has other DNA sequences that encode this CDR3 too. The CDR3 nucleotides read TGTGCCAGCAGTTTATGGAGCGGTTCCTACAATGAGCAGTTCTTC. Translation gives CASSLWSGSYNEQFF. J is TRBJ2-1 and V is TRBV27; possible D gene TRBD2, 5 bases. Trimming removed 1 base at V and 1 base at J, with 8 bases between. Germline V gene lookup returns CDR1 MNHEY and CDR2 SMNVEV (reference sequence). The CDR3 covers 15 residues.

The chain recombines TRBV7-7 with TRBJ2-5; D could derive from TRBD1 or TRBD2 (5 bases each). The length of the CDR3 is 15 residues. Germline V gene data show CDR1 as SSHAT and CDR2 as FNYEAQ (reference sequence). V lost 5 bases and J lost 1, with 14 bases in between. The CDR3, as DNA: TGTGCCAGCAGCCCCTTCGGGGACGGCCAAGAGACCCAGTACTTC. Residues: CASSPFGDGQETQYF.

The rearrangement links TRBV27 to TRBJ2-1; D is uncertain. CDR1 is MNHEY, CDR2 SMNVEV, per germline (reference sequence). The germline V and J ends were trimmed by 0 bases and 6 bases, with 12 bases remaining between them. The CDR3 consists of 15 residues. CDR3 DNA sequence: TGTGCCAGCAGTTTATCAGGGATCTCTTCCAATGAGCAGTTCTTC. Protein sequence: CASSLSGISSNEQFF.